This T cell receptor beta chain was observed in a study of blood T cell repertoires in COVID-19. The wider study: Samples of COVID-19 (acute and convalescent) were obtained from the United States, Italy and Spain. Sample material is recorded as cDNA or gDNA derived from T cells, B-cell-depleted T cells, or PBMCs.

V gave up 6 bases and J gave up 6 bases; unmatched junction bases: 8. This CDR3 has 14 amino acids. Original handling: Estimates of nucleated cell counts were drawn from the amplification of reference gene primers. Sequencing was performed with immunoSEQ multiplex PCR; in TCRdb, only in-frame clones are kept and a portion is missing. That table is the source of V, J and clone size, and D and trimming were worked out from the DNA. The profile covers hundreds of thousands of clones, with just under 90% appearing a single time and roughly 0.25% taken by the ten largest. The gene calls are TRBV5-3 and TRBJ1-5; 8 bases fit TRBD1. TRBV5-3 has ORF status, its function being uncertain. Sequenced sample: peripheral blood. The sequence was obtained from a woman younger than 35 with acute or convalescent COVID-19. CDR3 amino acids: CARTLRGRGQPQHF. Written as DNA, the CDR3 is TGTGCCAGAACACTCAGGGGGCGAGGTCAGCCCCAGCATTTT.